This entry concerns a single T cell receptor beta chain. Its antigen remains unidentified. The record originates from a study of PD-1 blockade in classical Hodgkin lymphoma. Time point specified: cycle 4 day 1 (C4D1), after more than five weeks of nivolumab. Every patient was affected by relapse after autologous stem cell transplantation, while exposure to brentuximab vedotin was not uniform. Reported best responses ranged across complete response, partial response or progressive disease. The CDR3 has 15 amino acids. The ends were cut back, 1 base at V and 6 bases at J, with 13 bases in the middle. Germline loops: CDR1 KGHSH, CDR2 LQKENI. Clones were read by immunoSEQ multiplex PCR, and TCRdb kept only the in-frame ones, dropping some. The sample holds about 61,000 clones, nearly 90% seen once. General observations from the study: Partial responders and progressors had significantly lower baseline TCR diversity. Relative to healthy donors, newly diagnosed patients reportedly had lower baseline TCR diversity, which was reported as lower still in relapsed/refractory patients.

The rearrangement joins TRBV18 to TRBJ2-4, with a possible D match to TRBD1 (6 bases). The specimen comprised peripheral blood mononuclear cells (PBMCs), sampled before the fourth cycle of nivolumab. This clonotype originated in a human donor with classical Hodgkin lymphoma. The CDR3 sequence: CASSPQGDGRNIQYF. In DNA form, the CDR3 reads TGTGCCAGCTCACCACAGGGGGACGGGCGAAACATTCAGTACTTC.